This T cell receptor beta chain derives from a study of T cells in localized non-small cell lung cancer. Broader study findings: Patients showing higher blood T cell density tended to see longer overall survival. Of the top 100 tumor clones, median roughly 60 were in adjacent lung, over 25 among its top 100. Sequencing was limited to one tumor region, leaving the possibility of heterogeneity open.

Turning to this clone: The antigen is undetermined.

This table comes from immunoSEQ multiplex PCR, and its TCRdb copy is limited to in-frame clones, with some not included. Found here are 31,000 or so clones, 80% to 90% of them singletons; the top ten hold around a tenth. The length of the CDR3 is 13 residues. V dropped 8 bases and J dropped 4 bases, with 14 bases sitting between them. The germline gives CDR1 LNHDA, CDR2 SQIVND (reference sequence). The sequencing used peripheral blood, collected before any cancer treatment. The chain has TRBV19 and TRBJ2-5, with D tentatively TRBD2 (7 bases). The sequence was collected from a woman aged 40-69 years with stage I lung adenocarcinoma. The CDR3 coding sequence is TGTGCCAGTTCGAGGGGGGGGCGAGAGACCCAGTACTTC. It encodes CASSRGGRETQYF.